Presented here are 29 T cell receptor beta chains from one specimen sequenced in a study of CD8+ T cells in alopecia areata. Sequencing used cDNA as its template, made by extracting RNA and reverse transcribing it. Clones were sequenced by immunoSEQ multiplex PCR, and TCRdb holds only the in-frame ones, with some missing. Of over 100,000 clones listed, more than 40% are singletons. Treatment noted: oral pan-JAK inhibitor, 5-10 mg twice daily. The sample consisted of CD4+ T cells sorted from blood, taken at week 4, from a patient treated with tofacitinib. These receptors were taken from a human donor with alopecia areata.

The chain is built from TRBV5-1 and TRBJ1-1; 7 nucleotides line up with TRBD1. This CDR3 has 12 residues. V shed 4 bases and J 5 bases; nucleotides not matched to a gene: 2. CDR1 is SGHRS, CDR2 YFSETQ, per germline. The CDR3 spells CASSVTGTEAFF. Here the CDR3 DNA reads TGCGCCAGCAGCGTGACAGGGACTGAAGCTTTCTTT.

The CDR3 spells CSVGSGGSTDTQYF. DNA for the CDR3: TGCAGCGTTGGGTCCGGCGGGAGCACAGATACGCAGTATTTT. This rearrangement joins TRBV29-1 to TRBJ2-3; weak D call: TRBD2 (5 bases). Trimming took 4 bases from V and 0 from J, leaving 11 bases between them. Per the germline V gene, CDR1 is SQVTM and CDR2 is ANQGSEA. This CDR3 spans 14 amino acids.

J is TRBJ1-2 and V is TRBV2; TRBD1 matches 8 bases. This CDR3 region has 16 residues. The J segment lost 4 bases and the V segment lost 2 bases, leaving 9 bases of the junction unmatched. Per germline, CDR1 SNHLY and CDR2 FYNNEI. The chain's CDR3 is CASSETGQAVSYGYTF. The CDR3 DNA reads TGTGCCAGCAGTGAAACGGGACAGGCGGTCAGCTATGGCTACACCTTC.

DNA of the CDR3: TGTGCCTGGAGTGCGGGACTATACAATGAGCAGTTCTTC. It translates to CAWSAGLYNEQFF. This sequence joins TRBV30 and TRBJ2-1; 7 positions match TRBD2. Germline lookup yields CDR1 GTSNPN and CDR2 SVGIG (reference sequence). The CDR3 length is 13 residues. Trimming at V came to 1 base and at J to 4 bases, leaving 1 base not matched to a gene.

This clone was picked up a small number of times. The rearrangement links TRBV5-4 to TRBJ2-5, with 7 positions matching TRBD2. The V segment lost 1 base and the J segment 3 bases; nucleotides outside the gene matches: 3. The germline CDR1 and CDR2 sequences are SGHNT and YYREEE (reference sequence). CDR3 length equals 14 residues. The CDR3 spells CASSLLGGEETQYF. As DNA, the CDR3 is TGTGCCAGCAGCTTGTTGGGGGGGGAAGAGACCCAGTACTTC.

In its sample, this clone was seen a few times. The gene calls are TRBV30 and TRBJ2-7; D remains ambiguous. Germline assignment: CDR1 GTSNPN and CDR2 SVGIG (reference sequence). Trimming cost V 3 bases and J 2 bases, with 14 bases left between them. This CDR3 region has 14 residues. DNA of the CDR3: TGTGCCTGGAGCCGGGCCCCAGGCGCCTACGAGCAGTACTTC. It yields the protein CAWSRAPGAYEQYF.

The gene calls are TRBV30 and TRBJ2-7, with 7 bases fitting TRBD2. The V gene end was trimmed by 8 bases and the J gene end by 7 bases; junction bases not matched to a gene: 14. The CDR3 is 13 residues long. Germline CDR1 GTSNPN, CDR2 SVGIG (reference sequence). The CDR3 nucleotides are TGTGCCGGGACCCCAGGACTAGTCGTGGAGCAGTACTTC. Amino acid sequence: CAGTPGLVVEQYF.

This chain links TRBV20-1 with TRBJ1-1, with D possibly matching TRBD1 (5 bases). Per germline, CDR1 DFQATT and CDR2 SNEGSKA (reference sequence). CDR3 length: 11 amino acids. With 3 bases removed from V and 5 bases from J, the gap between germline ends came to 7 bases. The CDR3 DNA is TGCAGTGCTAGGTGGGGGACTGAAGCTTTCTTT. Amino acids: CSARWGTEAFF.

CDR3 sequence: CAWRADRGIYGYTF. CDR3 in DNA: TGTGCCTGGCGGGCGGACAGGGGGATTTACGGCTACACCTTC. The gene calls are TRBV30 and TRBJ1-2; the match to TRBD1 covers 10 bases. Germline lookup yields CDR1 GTSNPN and CDR2 SVGIG (reference sequence). Unmatched junction bases numbered 11, after V lost 5 bases and J lost 8 bases. The CDR3 extends over 14 amino acids.

The CDR3 DNA reads as TGTGCCACCAGCAGAGATTTACAGAACGAGCAGTACTTC. As protein: CATSRDLQNEQYF. The genes are TRBV15 and TRBJ2-7; D ambiguous. This CDR3 comprises 13 residues. V was shortened by 0 bases and J by 5 bases, with 8 bases between the two germline ends. The V gene's germline CDR1 is LNHNV and CDR2 YYDKDF (reference sequence).

This sequence joins TRBV15 and TRBJ2-3; no definite D call. Germline V gives CDR1 LNHNV, CDR2 YYDKDF (reference sequence). The V and J ends lost 3 bases and 5 bases respectively, with 6 bases between them. The CDR3 spans 12 residues. The CDR3 protein is CATSSPGDTQYF. CDR3 nucleotides: TGTGCCACCAGCAGCCCTGGAGATACGCAGTATTTT.

This clone was picked up a small number of times. V is TRBV6-1 and J is TRBJ2-7; 7 nucleotides match TRBD1. Germline CDR1 is MNHNS and CDR2 is SASEGT. There are 14 residues in the CDR3. V was pared by 4 bases and J by 3 bases, with 6 bases of the junction left unmatched. The CDR3 sequence: CASSGRQGIYEQYF. DNA for the CDR3: TGTGCCAGCAGTGGCAGACAGGGAATCTACGAGCAGTACTTC.

This clone was counted a few times. This chain joins TRBV7-2 and TRBJ1-1, with D possibly TRBD1 on 6 matching bases. Trimming stripped 4 bases from V and 0 bases from J, with 18 bases between. Germline lookup yields CDR1 SGHTA and CDR2 FQGNSA. This CDR3 region has 17 residues. Here the CDR3 reads CASSSHRVLRLNTEAFF. Written as DNA, the CDR3 is TGTGCCAGCAGCTCCCACAGGGTCCTCCGATTGAACACTGAAGCTTTCTTT.

In this sample, this clone turned up a few times. This chain joins TRBV7-2 and TRBJ2-7; D unclear. Per the germline V gene, CDR1 is SGHTA and CDR2 is FQGNSA. This CDR3 is 16 amino acids long. V lost 3 bases, J lost 2 bases, and 17 bases lay in between. This CDR3 is CASSFAGSALPYEQYF. DNA of the CDR3: TGTGCCAGCAGCTTTGCAGGCAGTGCTTTACCCTACGAGCAGTACTTC.

The chain combines TRBV5-1 with TRBJ2-1, with 13 bases that match TRBD2. In germline, CDR1 is SGHRS, CDR2 YFSETQ. After removal of 4 bases from V and 5 bases from J, the junction contained 6 bases not matched to a gene. The CDR3 contains 16 residues. The DNA for the CDR3 is TGCGCCAGCAGCCCTGGACTAGCGGGAGTCCACAATGAGCAGTTCTTC. Encoded protein: CASSPGLAGVHNEQFF.

The sample holds a few counts of this clone. V and J are TRBV10-3 and TRBJ2-7, with 9 bases identical to TRBD1. The CDR3 consists of 15 residues. The V segment lost 2 bases and the J segment 6 bases; nucleotides outside the gene matches: 8. The germline V gene encodes CDR1 ENHRY and CDR2 SYGVKD. DNA for the CDR3: TGTGCCATCAGTGAGCACGGGACAGGGATGGGCGAGCAGTACTTC. Residues: CAISEHGTGMGEQYF.

The chain uses TRBV25-1 and TRBJ1-2, with a weak D call TRBD1 (6 bases). Per germline, CDR1 MGHDK and CDR2 SYGVNS. V was cut by 5 bases and J by 4 bases, with 11 bases left in between. This CDR3 is built from 13 residues. The CDR3 DNA reads TGTGCCAGCAGTAAGACAGGAGTCTATGGCTACACCTTC. Its translation is CASSKTGVYGYTF.

The chain is built from TRBV11-2 and TRBJ2-2; D is uncertain. This CDR3 contains 13 residues. V gave up 4 bases and J gave up 2 bases, with 5 bases separating them. From germline, CDR1 is SGHAT and CDR2 FQNNGV. CDR3 amino acids: CASSSSNTGELFF. The CDR3 DNA sequence: TGTGCCAGCAGCTCATCAAACACCGGGGAGCTGTTTTTT.

The chain combines TRBV9 with TRBJ1-2; TRBD1 is a possible D gene (5 bases). V dropped 4 bases and J dropped 4 bases, with 23 bases sitting between them. CDR3 length: 17 residues. In germline, CDR1 is SGDLS, CDR2 YYNGEE. In DNA form, the CDR3 reads TGTGCCAGCAGCTCACTGTCCGGAGGCAGGGCAGCCTATGGCTACACCTTC. It specifies CASSSLSGGRAAYGYTF.

This clone was picked up one time. V gene TRBV29-1 combines with J gene TRBJ1-1; D not resolved. Germline assignment: CDR1 SQVTM and CDR2 ANQGSEA. Trimming stripped 6 bases from V and 0 bases from J, with 8 bases between. The CDR3 runs 12 residues. The CDR3: CSVSPLNTEAFF. The CDR3 DNA reads as TGCAGCGTGAGTCCACTGAACACTGAAGCTTTCTTT.

The chain carries TRBV5-1 and TRBJ1-2; D gene unclear. Per germline, CDR1 SGHRS and CDR2 YFSETQ. V lost 5 bases to trimming and J lost 3 bases, with 11 bases between them. The CDR3 runs to 13 residues. DNA for the CDR3: TGCGCCAGCAGGGCGGGAGAGGACTATGGCTACACCTTC. This encodes CASRAGEDYGYTF.

Written as DNA, the CDR3 is TGTGCCAGCAGCTTAGTAGGCCACACAGATACGCAGTATTTT. Amino acids: CASSLVGHTDTQYF. The rearrangement joins TRBV7-2 to TRBJ2-3; D is uncertain. Germline loops: CDR1 SGHTA, CDR2 FQGNSA. This CDR3 comprises 14 residues. V was trimmed by 1 base and J by 2 bases, leaving 7 bases between them. Filled out from reference TRBV7-2 and TRBJ2-3, the complete variable domain reads GAGVSQSPSNKVTEKGKDVELRCDPISGHTALYWYRQSLGQGLEFLIYFQGNSAPDKSGLPSDRFSAERTGGSVSTLTIQRTQQEDSAVYLCASSLVGHTDTQYFGPGTRLTVL.

This clone was seen more than once but under ten times. J is TRBJ1-1 and V is TRBV10-3; the match to TRBD1 covers 9 bases. The CDR3 extends over 14 amino acids. Germline loops: CDR1 ENHRY, CDR2 SYGVKD. Germline trimming cut 6 bases from V and 1 base from J; bases unmatched to any gene: 3. The CDR3: CAIRRGQGNTEAFF. The CDR3 nucleotides read TGTGCCATCAGGAGGGGACAGGGGAACACTGAAGCTTTCTTT.

The V and J genes are TRBV29-1 and TRBJ1-2, with TRBD1 identical over 9 bases. Germline values: CDR1 SQVTM, CDR2 ANQGSEA. After removal of 4 bases from V and 4 bases from J, the junction contained 7 bases not matched to a gene. CDR3 size: 14 residues. The CDR3 DNA is TGCAGCGTTGCCCCCGGGACAGGGACCTATGGCTACACCTTC. Its translation is CSVAPGTGTYGYTF.

This chain joins TRBV30 and TRBJ2-7; either TRBD1 or TRBD2 may fit D (5 bases each). This CDR3 is 11 amino acids long. Germline V CDR1 and CDR2: GTSNPN, SVGIG (reference sequence). The germline V and J ends were trimmed by 3 bases and 7 bases, with 10 bases remaining between them. DNA for the CDR3: TGTGCCTGGAGGGGGGTGGAGGAGCAGTACTTC. It is translated as CAWRGVEEQYF.

The J gene is TRBJ2-5, the V gene TRBV29-1, with D possibly TRBD2 on 5 matching bases. The CDR3 covers 12 residues. Germline V gene sequence: CDR1 SQVTM, CDR2 ANQGSEA. Trimming removed 4 bases from V and 2 bases from J, with 8 bases in between. Written as DNA, the CDR3 is TGCAGCGTTGTGTCGGGACAAGAGACCCAGTACTTC. It specifies CSVVSGQETQYF.

The chain is built from TRBV29-1 and TRBJ1-1; perhaps TRBD1 as D (5 bases). Germline V gene sequence: CDR1 SQVTM, CDR2 ANQGSEA. CDR3 length equals 11 residues. Trimming stripped 5 bases from V and 3 bases from J, with 7 bases between. The chain's CDR3 is CSVLGDTEAFF. For the CDR3, the DNA is TGCAGCGTTCTAGGGGACACTGAAGCTTTCTTT.

This clone was observed a few times. The rearrangement uses TRBV4-2 and TRBJ1-1; 8 bases align to TRBD1. This CDR3 contains 17 residues. The germline gives CDR1 LGHNA, CDR2 YNFKEQ. Germline trimming cut 1 base from V and 4 bases from J; bases unmatched to any gene: 11. CDR3 sequence: CASSQGTGRQEGTEAFF. The CDR3 DNA is TGTGCCAGCAGCCAAGGGACAGGGAGACAGGAGGGCACTGAAGCTTTCTTT.

The chain links TRBV29-1 to TRBJ2-1; D is uncertain. The CDR3 totals 14 residues. Germline CDR1 reads SQVTM; CDR2 reads ANQGSEA. Trimming pared 1 base from V and 7 bases from J, leaving 14 bases between. The CDR3 bases are TGCAGCGTTGAAGGTGCATTGGTGGCAAATGAGCAGTTCTTC. As protein: CSVEGALVANEQFF.